The 3 T cell receptor beta chains listed next were all sequenced from one sample in a study of control samples from healthy donors and cancer patients. This table comes from immunoSEQ multiplex PCR, and its TCRdb copy is limited to in-frame clones, with some not included. There are 390,000 or so clones in the sample; 75% to 95% occur only once, and around 6.5% lies in the top ten. The specimen sequenced was PBMCs. Source of these receptors: a man aged 35-49 years with head and neck cancer.

This chain joins TRBV6-2 or TRBV6-3 and TRBJ1-2, with D perhaps TRBD1 (6 bases). The germline CDR1 and CDR2 sequences are MNHEY and SVGEGT. The CDR3 is 15 residues long. The ends were cut back, 0 bases at V and 3 bases at J, with 11 bases in the middle. The CDR3 is CASSYSRRGDYGYTF. The DNA of the CDR3 is TGTGCCAGCAGTTACTCGAGGAGGGGGGACTATGGCTACACCTTC.

This clone has more than one count but fewer than ten. This chain uses TRBV30 with TRBJ1-6; D is uncertain. The CDR3 totals 20 residues. V lost 1 base, J lost 0 bases, and 22 bases lay in between. The germline V gene has CDR1 GTSNPN and CDR2 SVGIG (reference sequence). CDR3 sequence reads: CAWSGYRSFPRSSYNSPLHF. The DNA of the CDR3 is TGTGCCTGGAGTGGTTACCGTTCTTTCCCCCGGAGCTCCTATAATTCACCCCTCCACTTT. The whole variable domain, remainder taken from reference TRBV30 and TRBJ1-6, is SQTIHQWPATLVQPVGSPLSLECTVEGTSNPNLYWYRQAAGRGLQLLFYSVGIGQISSEVPQNLSASRPQDRQFILSSKKLLLSDSGFYLCAWSGYRSFPRSSYNSPLHFGNGTRLTVT.

CDR3 DNA sequence: TGCGCCAGCAGCTTGTGGGCAGGGGGCGAAAACTATGGCTACACCTTC. This encodes CASSLWAGGENYGYTF. The chain uses TRBV5-1 and TRBJ1-2; 8 bases fit TRBD1. Germline loops: CDR1 SGHRS, CDR2 YFSETQ. This CDR3 region has 16 residues. The ends lost 1 base at V and 2 bases at J; junction bases unmatched: 7.